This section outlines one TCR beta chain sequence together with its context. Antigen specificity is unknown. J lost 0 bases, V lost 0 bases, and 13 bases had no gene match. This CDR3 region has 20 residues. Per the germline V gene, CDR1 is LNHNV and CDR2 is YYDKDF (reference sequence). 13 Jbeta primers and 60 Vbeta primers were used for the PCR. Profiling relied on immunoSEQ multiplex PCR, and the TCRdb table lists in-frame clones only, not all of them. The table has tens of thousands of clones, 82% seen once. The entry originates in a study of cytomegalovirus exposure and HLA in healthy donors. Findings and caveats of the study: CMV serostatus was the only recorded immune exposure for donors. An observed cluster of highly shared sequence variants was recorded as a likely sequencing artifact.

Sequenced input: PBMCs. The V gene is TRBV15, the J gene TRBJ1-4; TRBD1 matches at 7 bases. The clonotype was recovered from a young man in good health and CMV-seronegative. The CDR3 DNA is TGTGCCACCAGCAGAGACCAGACGGTGACAACAGGGGCAACTAATGAAAAACTGTTTTTT. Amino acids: CATSRDQTVTTGATNEKLFF.